This TCR beta chain was sequenced in a study of T cells in Graves' hyperthyroidism and ophthalmopathy. The study's findings and limits: Ophthalmopathy was separated from stable hyperthyroidism by a 13 V-J model.

RNA transcripts provided the source from which TCR beta CDR3 regions were amplified. The HTBI primer set drove a first-round RT-PCR of the TCR CDR3. One entry per CDR3 protein results from TCRdb running MiXCR on the multiplex PCR reads. This table holds about 410,000 distinct CDR3 sequences, about 15% found once. This clonotype has a handful of counts. What it binds is unknown. Per germline, CDR1 MNHNS and CDR2 SASEGT. The CDR3 has 16 residues. The ends were cut back, 4 bases at V and 2 bases at J, with 12 bases in the middle. The source material was blood. V is TRBV6-1 and J is TRBJ2-6; tentatively, D is TRBD1 (6 bases). This clonotype was obtained from a man between 18 and 35 years old with Graves' ophthalmopathy. This chain's CDR3 is CASSGPHRAGANVLTF. The CDR3 DNA reads as TGTGCCAGCAGTGGCCCCCACAGGGCTGGGGCCAACGTCCTGACTTTC.